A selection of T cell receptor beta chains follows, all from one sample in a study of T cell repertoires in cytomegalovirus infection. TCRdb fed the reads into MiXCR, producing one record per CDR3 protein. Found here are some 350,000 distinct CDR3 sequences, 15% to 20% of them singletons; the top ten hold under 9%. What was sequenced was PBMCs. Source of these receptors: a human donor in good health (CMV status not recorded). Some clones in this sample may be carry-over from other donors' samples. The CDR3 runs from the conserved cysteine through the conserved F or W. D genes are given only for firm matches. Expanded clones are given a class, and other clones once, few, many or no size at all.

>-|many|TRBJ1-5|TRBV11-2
CASSPGQPAFSNQPQHF
TGTGCCAGCAGCCCTGGACAGCCAGCCTTTAGCAATCAGCCCCAGCATTTT
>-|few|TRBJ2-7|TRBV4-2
CASSQDFPGAYEQYF
TGTGCCAGCAGCCAAGATTTTCCGGGGGCCTACGAGCAGTACTTC
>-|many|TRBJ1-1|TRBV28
CATLPAGANTEAFF
TGTGCCACCCTCCCTGCGGGGGCGAACACTGAAGCTTTCTTT
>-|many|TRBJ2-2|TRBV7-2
CASTGSATGELFF
TGTGCCAGCACAGGGAGCGCCACCGGGGAGCTGTTTTTT
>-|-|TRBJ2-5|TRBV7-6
CASSDYRGPGAQYF
TGTGCCAGCAGCGACTACAGGGGTCCGGGGGCCCAGTACTTC
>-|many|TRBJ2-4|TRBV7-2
CASSRLLAKNIQYF
TGTGCCAGCAGCCGACTACTAGCCAAAAACATTCAGTACTTC
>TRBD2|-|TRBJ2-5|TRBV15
CATGNEGGSQETQYF
TGTGCCACCGGCAACGAGGGAGGGTCCCAAGAGACCCAGTACTTC
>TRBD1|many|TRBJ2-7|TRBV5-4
CASSPKNGQGYNEQYF
TGTGCCAGCAGCCCGAAGAATGGACAGGGTTACAACGAGCAGTACTTC
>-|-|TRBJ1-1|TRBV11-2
CASSLAPLEAFF
TGTGCCAGCAGCTTAGCCCCCCTGGAAGCTTTCTTT
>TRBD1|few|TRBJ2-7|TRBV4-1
CASSPIGTGTYEQYF
TGCGCCAGCAGCCCCATAGGGACAGGGACCTACGAGCAGTACTTC
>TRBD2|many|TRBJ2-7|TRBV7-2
CASSLTGTSYEQYF
TGTGCCAGCAGCTTGACCGGGACTAGCTACGAGCAGTACTTC
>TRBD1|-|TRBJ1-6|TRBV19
CASSTGQGATPLHF
TGTGCCAGTAGTACGGGACAGGGTGCGACACCCCTCCACTTT
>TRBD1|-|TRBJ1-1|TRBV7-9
CASSGQAMNTEASF
TGTGCCAGCAGCGGACAGGCCATGAACACTGAAGCTTCCTTT
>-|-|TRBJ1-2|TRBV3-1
CASSQEGGSEDYGYTF
TGTGCCAGCAGCCAAGAGGGGGGCAGTGAGGACTATGGCTACACCTTC
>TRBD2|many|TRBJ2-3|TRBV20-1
CSASSSGRARSTDTQYF
TGCAGTGCTTCATCTAGCGGGAGGGCCCGGAGCACAGATACGCAGTATTTT
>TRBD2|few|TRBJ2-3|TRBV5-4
CASSLAGGRGDTQYF
TGTGCCAGCAGCCTAGCGGGGGGCCGGGGAGATACGCAGTATTTT
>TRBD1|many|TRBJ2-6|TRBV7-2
CASSHRGTGGSGANVLTF
TGTGCCAGCAGCCACAGGGGGACAGGAGGCTCTGGGGCCAACGTCCTGACTTTC